The 22 T cell receptor beta chains presented below share a single source sample, sequenced in a study of cytotoxic CD8 clonotypes in ibrutinib-treated CLL (dated by TCRdb to the early 2020s). The library was made by the immunoSEQ multiplex PCR assay. Held by TCRdb, this immuneACCESS table contains in-frame sequences only and omits some clones. Under half of the omission traces to an unresolved V gene where checked; the cause of the rest is unknown. The sample table holds roughly 23,000 clones, of which approximately 80% were seen once. The ten largest clonotypes hold over 8% of the sample. Sequences were derived from PBMCs, sampled before ibrutinib treatment. The receptors come from a human donor with chronic lymphocytic leukemia.

This chain links TRBV30 with TRBJ1-2, with no clear D. The V gene lost 4 bases and the J gene lost 0 bases, with 9 bases spanning the gap. Germline loops: CDR1 GTSNPN, CDR2 SVGIG (reference sequence). This CDR3 contains 13 residues. The CDR3 here is CAWNPGSNYGYTF. CDR3 sequence (DNA): TGTGCCTGGAATCCCGGCTCTAACTATGGCTACACCTTC.

The CDR3 nucleotides read TGTGCCAGCAGCCCCGACCCCTCGGCAGATACGCAGTATTTT. Protein sequence: CASSPDPSADTQYF. The V and J genes are TRBV9 and TRBJ2-3, with no clear D. Germline V CDR1 and CDR2: SGDLS, YYNGEE. The CDR3 extends over 14 amino acids. V was pared by 4 bases and J by 4 bases, with 13 bases between.

V is TRBV5-1 and J is TRBJ2-7; 12 bases map to TRBD1. CDR3 length: 16 amino acids. Germline-derived CDR1 and CDR2 are SGHRS and YFSETQ. V lost 0 bases, J lost 8 bases, and 9 bases stayed unmatched. The CDR3 nucleotides read TGCGCCAGCAGCTTGGCCGTCGGGACAGGGGGCGGGAAGCAGTACTTC. Its translation is CASSLAVGTGGGKQYF.

The chain links TRBV6-6 to TRBJ2-1; 11 bases are shared with TRBD2. From germline, CDR1 is MNHNY and CDR2 SVGAGI (reference sequence). This CDR3 is built from 14 residues. V lost 4 bases and J lost 8; bases outside the gene matches: 4. The CDR3 nucleotides read TGTGCCAGCAGTTTCACTAGCGGGAGTGATGAGCAGTTCTTC. It encodes CASSFTSGSDEQFF.

The rearrangement joins TRBV9 to TRBJ2-5, with a weak D call TRBD1 (6 bases). Trimming took 5 bases from V and 5 from J, leaving 10 bases between them. This CDR3 region has 12 residues. Germline V gene sequence: CDR1 SGDLS, CDR2 YYNGEE. CDR3 DNA: TGTGCCAGCAGGGGGACAAGCGAGACCCAGTACTTC. Translated, it gives CASRGTSETQYF.

The chain combines TRBV6-5 with TRBJ1-5; tentative D call: TRBD1 (5 bases). The CDR3 runs 13 residues. Trimming left V 5 bases short and J 6 bases short, with 11 bases between. Germline V gives CDR1 MNHEY, CDR2 SVGAGI. CDR3 protein: CASSRLGPQPQHF. The CDR3 DNA follows: TGTGCCAGCAGTCGACTGGGGCCTCAGCCCCAGCATTTT.

The J gene is TRBJ2-7, the V gene TRBV30; D remains unclear. CDR1 is GTSNPN and CDR2 is SVGIG in the germline V gene (reference sequence). V was clipped by 1 base and J by 6 bases, with 10 bases between them. The CDR3 extends over 12 amino acids. The CDR3 sequence: CAWSEVGAEQYF. As DNA, the CDR3 is TGTGCCTGGAGTGAGGTCGGCGCCGAGCAGTACTTC.

This rearrangement joins TRBV5-1 to TRBJ2-6; 7 bases line up with TRBD1. CDR1 SGHRS and CDR2 YFSETQ come from the germline V gene. With 3 bases clipped from V and 1 base from J, the junction kept 7 bases outside the gene matches. The CDR3 has 17 residues. The chain's CDR3 is CASSSPTGLSGANVLTF. As DNA, the CDR3 is TGCGCCAGCAGCTCCCCGACAGGGCTGTCTGGGGCCAACGTCCTGACTTTC.

This chain connects TRBV5-1 to TRBJ1-5, with D perhaps matching TRBD1 (5 bases). Trimming removed 0 bases at V and 2 bases at J, with 6 bases between. Looked up from germline, CDR1 is SGHRS and CDR2 is YFSETQ. The CDR3 covers 14 residues. CDR3 coding DNA: TGCGCCAGCAGCTTGGGCAGGGGCAATCAGCCCCAGCATTTT. Protein: CASSLGRGNQPQHF.

The chain couples TRBV2 to TRBJ2-7; D remains ambiguous. CDR1 and CDR2 from the germline V gene are SNHLY and FYNNEI. This CDR3 has 11 residues. With 5 bases removed from V and 7 bases from J, the gap between germline ends came to 9 bases. The CDR3 protein is CASSPSEEQYF. The CDR3 nucleotides are TGTGCCAGCAGTCCCAGCGAGGAGCAGTACTTC.

This clone was counted only a few times. The chain is built from TRBV5-1 and TRBJ1-1, with 7 bases lining up with TRBD1. Unmatched junction bases numbered 7, after V lost 4 bases and J lost 1 base. CDR1 is SGHRS and CDR2 is YFSETQ in the germline V gene. The CDR3 sequence is 15 residues long. The CDR3 here is CASSPTDRSNTEAFF. In DNA form, the CDR3 reads TGCGCCAGCAGCCCCACGGACAGGTCGAACACTGAAGCTTTCTTT.

The chain uses TRBV5-1 and TRBJ2-7; TRBD1 matches 8 bases. Germline V gene sequence: CDR1 SGHRS, CDR2 YFSETQ. The trim removed 3 bases at V and 8 bases at J, leaving 10 bases unmatched. The CDR3 is 14 amino acids. CDR3: CASSSTPDRAKQYF. CDR3 nucleotides: TGCGCCAGCAGCTCGACGCCGGACAGGGCAAAGCAGTACTTC.

The chain links TRBV5-1 to TRBJ1-3; no definite D call. The CDR3 runs 14 residues. With 7 bases removed from V and 0 bases from J, the gap between germline ends came to 11 bases. The germline CDR1 and CDR2 sequences are SGHRS and YFSETQ. The CDR3 nucleotides are TGCGCCAGCTCCGACCTGATCTCTGGAAACACCATATATTTT. Translating gives CASSDLISGNTIYF.

This chain connects TRBV29-1 to TRBJ2-3; TRBD2 matches at 7 bases. The ends lost 4 bases at V and 0 bases at J; junction bases unmatched: 4. The CDR3 is made up of 14 amino acids. Germline lookup yields CDR1 SQVTM and CDR2 ANQGSEA. The CDR3 coding sequence is TGCAGCGTTGTGGGGGAGGGGAGCACAGATACGCAGTATTTT. It yields the protein CSVVGEGSTDTQYF.

This chain links TRBV19 with TRBJ1-4; 8 nucleotides agree with TRBD1. Germline CDR1 is LNHDA and CDR2 is SQIVND (reference sequence). The J segment lost 8 bases and the V segment lost 6 bases, leaving 8 bases of the junction unmatched. The CDR3 is 14 residues long. The CDR3 is CASRQGANGEKLFF. Here the CDR3 DNA reads TGTGCCAGTAGGCAGGGGGCAAACGGGGAAAAACTGTTTTTT.

J is TRBJ2-5 and V is TRBV18, with 10 bases aligning to TRBD2. The CDR3 consists of 19 residues. The V segment lost 0 bases and the J segment 4 bases; nucleotides outside the gene matches: 14. Per germline, CDR1 KGHSH and CDR2 LQKENI. The CDR3 DNA sequence: TGTGCCAGCTCACCACCTATAACAAGCGGGAGGGCCGAACGAGAGACCCAGTACTTC. It translates to CASSPPITSGRAERETQYF.

The chain is built from TRBV11-2 and TRBJ2-1; 12 nucleotides match TRBD2. Germline V gives CDR1 SGHAT, CDR2 FQNNGV. The CDR3 is 13 residues long. V shed 6 bases, J shed 7 bases, and the junction held 1 base outside the gene matches. CDR3 coding DNA: TGTGCCAGCAGAGGACTAGCGGGAAATGAGCAGTTCTTC. It specifies CASRGLAGNEQFF. Full variable domain (missing parts from reference TRBV11-2 and TRBJ2-1): EAGVAQSPRYKIIEKRQSVAFWCNPISGHATLYWYQQILGQGPKLLIQFQNNGVVDDSQLPKDRFSAERLKGVDSTLKIQPAKLEDSAVYLCASRGLAGNEQFFGPGTRLTVL.

The V and J genes are TRBV6-1 and TRBJ1-2, with 9 bases that match TRBD1. The V segment lost 4 bases and the J segment 6 bases; nucleotides outside the gene matches: 3. This CDR3 has 13 amino acids. Germline V gene sequence: CDR1 MNHNS, CDR2 SASEGT. The CDR3 sequence: CASSVGTGNGYTF. CDR3 DNA: TGTGCCAGCAGTGTCGGGACAGGGAATGGCTACACCTTC.

This rearrangement joins TRBV6-5 to TRBJ2-7; 8 bases map to TRBD1. The junction had 3 bases not matched to a gene; V was cut back by 8 bases and J by 3 bases. In germline, CDR1 is MNHEY, CDR2 SVGAGI. The length of the CDR3 is 12 residues. The CDR3 DNA reads TGTGCCAGCCAGGGGGCTTACTACGAGCAGTACTTC. Translating it yields CASQGAYYEQYF.

The gene calls are TRBV7-8 and TRBJ2-7, with D hard to call. V was cut by 5 bases and J by 4 bases, with 12 bases left in between. The CDR3 length is 13 residues. The germline V gene has CDR1 SGHVS and CDR2 FQNEAQ. This chain's CDR3 is CASSGPGHYEQYF. CDR3 sequence (DNA): TGTGCCAGCAGCGGACCGGGTCATTACGAGCAGTACTTC.

The genes are TRBV25-1 and TRBJ2-1; no reliable D call. The germline V gene encodes CDR1 MGHDK and CDR2 SYGVNS. The CDR3 totals 13 residues. The germline V and J ends were trimmed by 7 bases and 0 bases, with 7 bases remaining between them. CDR3 nucleotides: TGTGCCAGCATACCGAACTCCTACAATGAGCAGTTCTTC. This encodes CASIPNSYNEQFF.

The chain recombines TRBV4-1 with TRBJ2-3, with 10 bases that match TRBD2. CDR1 MGHRA and CDR2 YSYEKL come from the germline V gene. The CDR3 runs 16 residues. The junction had 6 bases not matched to a gene; V was cut back by 4 bases and J by 2 bases. CDR3 nucleotides: TGCGCCAGCAGCCCTACACTAGCGGGAACCACAGATACGCAGTATTTT. Protein product: CASSPTLAGTTDTQYF.